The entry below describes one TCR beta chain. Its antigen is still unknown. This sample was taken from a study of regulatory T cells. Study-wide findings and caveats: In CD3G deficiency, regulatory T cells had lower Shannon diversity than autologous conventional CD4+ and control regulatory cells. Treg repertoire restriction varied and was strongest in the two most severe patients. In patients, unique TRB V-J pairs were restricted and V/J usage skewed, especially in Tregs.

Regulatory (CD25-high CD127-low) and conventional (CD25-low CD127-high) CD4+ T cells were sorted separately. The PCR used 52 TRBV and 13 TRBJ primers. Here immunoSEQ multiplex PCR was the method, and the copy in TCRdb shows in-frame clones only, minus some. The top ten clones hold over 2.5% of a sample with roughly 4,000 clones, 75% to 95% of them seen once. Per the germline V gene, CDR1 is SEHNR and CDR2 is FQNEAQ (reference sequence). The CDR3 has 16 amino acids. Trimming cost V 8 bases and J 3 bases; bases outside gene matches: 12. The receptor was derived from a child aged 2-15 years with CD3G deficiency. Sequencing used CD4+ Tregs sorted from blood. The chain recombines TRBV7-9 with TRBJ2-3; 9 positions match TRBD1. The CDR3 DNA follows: TGTGCCAGCGGAAGGACAGGGGTTCGTGGGACAGATACGCAGTATTTT. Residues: CASGRTGVRGTDTQYF.